Below, 8 T cell receptor beta chains from the same sample are listed, as sequenced in a study of T cell responses to AZD1222 COVID-19 vaccine. The repertoire was sequenced with immunoSEQ multiplex PCR; TCRdb's copy has only in-frame clones and lacks some. Here the sample spans some 140,000 clones, 85% to 95% being singletons. Source: peripheral blood, taken 28 days after the second AZD1222 dose. The receptors originated from an adult who received the AZD1222 COVID-19 vaccine.

The chain carries TRBV4-2 and TRBJ1-1, with unresolved D. The CDR3 loop spans 15 amino acids. Trimming shortened V by 0 bases and J by 2 bases, and 10 bases separated the two germline ends. Germline V gives CDR1 LGHNA, CDR2 YNFKEQ. CDR3 nucleotides: TGTGCCAGCAGCCAAGAAAGGCCCAGAAACACTGAAGCTTTCTTT. It translates to CASSQERPRNTEAFF.

The V and J genes are TRBV5-1 and TRBJ1-2; D unresolved. The CDR3 contains 13 residues. V was pared by 4 bases and J by 3 bases, with 10 bases between. The germline V gene encodes CDR1 SGHRS and CDR2 YFSETQ. CDR3 nucleotide sequence: TGCGCCAGCAGCATGACAATGGACTATGGCTACACCTTC. The encoded protein is CASSMTMDYGYTF.

This clone showed up just once. This chain joins TRBV4-1 and TRBJ1-4; D possibly corresponds to TRBD1 (6 bases). V was clipped by 0 bases and J by 4 bases, with 12 bases between them. Germline loops: CDR1 MGHRA, CDR2 YSYEKL. The length of the CDR3 is 16 residues. The CDR3 sequence: CASSQDAGASNEKLFF. CDR3 coding DNA: TGCGCCAGCAGCCAAGACGCAGGGGCAAGTAATGAAAAACTGTTTTTT.

The chain recombines TRBV6-2 or TRBV6-3 with TRBJ2-4; 14 bases match TRBD2. V was pared by 5 bases and J by 2 bases, with 8 bases of the junction left unmatched. Germline lookup yields CDR1 MNHEY and CDR2 SVGEGT. The CDR3 is 18 residues long. This chain's CDR3 is CASSHGLAGGSSKNIQYF. CDR3 DNA sequence: TGTGCCAGCAGTCACGGACTAGCGGGGGGTTCTTCCAAAAACATTCAGTACTTC.

This rearrangement joins TRBV30 to TRBJ2-5; D not resolved. Per germline, CDR1 GTSNPN and CDR2 SVGIG (reference sequence). This CDR3 region has 11 residues. V dropped 0 bases and J dropped 7 bases, with 6 bases sitting between them. The CDR3 protein is CAWSVLVTQYF. CDR3 bases: TGTGCCTGGAGTGTACTGGTGACCCAGTACTTC.

The CDR3, as DNA: TGTGCCAGCAGCCCTTCCGTCAGCTATGGCTACACCTTC. Encoded protein: CASSPSVSYGYTF. The chain has TRBV11-2 and TRBJ1-2; D ambiguous. CDR1 SGHAT and CDR2 FQNNGV come from the germline V gene. The CDR3 has 13 residues. Trimming pared 5 bases from V and 4 bases from J, leaving 11 bases between.

The V gene is TRBV6-1, the J gene TRBJ1-6; a weak D match, TRBD1 (5 bases). Germline V gene sequence: CDR1 MNHNS, CDR2 SASEGT. Trimming left V 0 bases short and J 8 bases short, with 11 bases between. This CDR3 is built from 15 residues. The CDR3, as DNA: TGTGCCAGCAGTGAAGCGCGGGGGTTAGATTCACCCCTCCACTTT. Its translation is CASSEARGLDSPLHF.

The genes are TRBV7-2 and TRBJ1-5; D unclear. Germline CDR1 reads SGHTA; CDR2 reads FQGNSA. Deletions cut 5 bases from V and 5 bases from J, with 10 bases between. The CDR3 runs 13 residues. Written as DNA, the CDR3 is TGTGCCAGCAGCCCTCGAAGGGATCAGCCCCAGCATTTT. It is translated as CASSPRRDQPQHF.